The present T cell receptor (beta chain) was sequenced within a study of glioma-infiltrating T cells. This clonotype has only a few counts. Its antigen is currently unknown. Using RNA template, CDR3s of TCR alpha and beta were amplified with iRepertoire arm-PCR. One-step reverse transcription and amplification started from approximately 100-400 ng of tissue mRNA or PBMC total RNA. TCRdb re-analysed the multiplex PCR reads in MiXCR, keeping a single row per CDR3 protein. The sample comprises approximately 190,000 distinct CDR3 sequences, roughly a third of which are singletons, and over 20% rests with the top ten. General study points: Gliomas, especially low-grade, showed above-expected tissue-blood divergence; non-neoplastic patients showed below. Tissue and blood shared very few CDR3 sequences.

There are 15 residues in the CDR3. V lost 5 bases, J lost 7 bases, and 21 bases lay in between. The sequence was obtained from a human donor with low-grade glioma or glioblastoma, undergoing nonglioma brain surgery, or in good health (not recorded which). This chain joins TRBV12-3 or TRBV12-4 and TRBJ2-7; tentatively, D is TRBD1 or TRBD2 (5 bases each). The sample taken for sequencing was glioma tissue, nonneoplastic brain tissue, or PBMCs (not recorded which). CDR3 sequence (DNA): TGTGCCAGCAGTCCTCCGGGACGGAGCATGGTTGAGCAGTACTTC. This gives the protein CASSPPGRSMVEQYF.